This T cell receptor beta chain derives from a study of tumor-infiltrating lymphocytes in primary liver carcinoma. Concerning this clonotype: At one of its ends the junction is not consistent with the germline gene, which may arise from a read error.

The study co-extracted DNA and RNA from around 20-30 mg of unsorted bulk tissue. TCR beta cDNA was made from around 460 ng total RNA with a constant-region primer. Three nested multiplex PCR rounds of slightly modified ARM-PCR generated TCR beta libraries. One entry per CDR3 protein, called by TCRdb with MiXCR from the multiplex PCR reads. The table lists 95,000 to 100,000 distinct CDR3 sequences, 65% to 75% of them singletons. This receptor was identified in a woman in her sixties with primary liver carcinoma and hepatitis B virus infection. Specimen: liver tumor tissue from sampling region 2. Subset: tumor region T2, inferior pole.

The CDR3 loop reads CASSRERGRETQHF. As DNA, the CDR3 is TGTGCCAGCAGCCGAGAGAGGGGGCGAGAGACCCAGCACTTC. This chain uses TRBV11-3 with TRBJ2-5, with TRBD1 matching 7 bases. Germline CDR1 reads SGHNT; CDR2 reads YENEEA. The CDR3 runs to 14 residues. Complete variable domain (other parts from reference TRBV11-3 and TRBJ2-5): EAGVVQSPRYKIIEKKQPVAFWCNPISGHNTLYWYLQNLGQGPELLIRYENEEAVDDSQLPKDRFSAERLKGVDSTLKIQPAELGDSAVYLCASSRERGRETQHFGPGTRLLVL.